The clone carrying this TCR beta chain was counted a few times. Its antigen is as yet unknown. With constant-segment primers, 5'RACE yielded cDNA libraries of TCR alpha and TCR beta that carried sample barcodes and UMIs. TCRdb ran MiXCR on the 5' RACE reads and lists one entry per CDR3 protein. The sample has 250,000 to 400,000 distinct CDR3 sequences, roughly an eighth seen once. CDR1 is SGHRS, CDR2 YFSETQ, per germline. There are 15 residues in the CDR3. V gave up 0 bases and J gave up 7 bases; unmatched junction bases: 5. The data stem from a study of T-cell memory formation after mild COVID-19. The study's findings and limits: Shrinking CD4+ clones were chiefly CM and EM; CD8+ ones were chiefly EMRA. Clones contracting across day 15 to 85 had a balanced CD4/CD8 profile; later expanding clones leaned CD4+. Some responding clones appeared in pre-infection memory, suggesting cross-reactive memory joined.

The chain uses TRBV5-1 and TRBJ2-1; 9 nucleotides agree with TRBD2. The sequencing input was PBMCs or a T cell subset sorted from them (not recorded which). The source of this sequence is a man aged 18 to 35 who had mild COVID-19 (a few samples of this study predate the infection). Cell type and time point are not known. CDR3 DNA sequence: TGCGCCAGCAGCTTGGGGCTAGCGGGGTCAAATGAGCAGTTCTTC. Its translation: CASSLGLAGSNEQFF.